This record covers a single T cell receptor (beta chain). The antigen it binds to is not known. The sample holds no much larger clone one base away, and base qualities are not on file. This entry comes from a study of cytomegalovirus exposure and HLA in healthy donors (dated by TCRdb to about 2017). Study-wide context: According to a later analysis, one platform produced both the 120 validation repertoires and the 730 or so repertoires of the first cohort. The study aimed to test whether cataloging public T cell receptors could reveal signatures of past pathogen exposure. Along with the approximately 620-subject first cohort, a separate validation cohort of roughly 110 different subjects was used. To predict cytomegalovirus infection status, the study combined high-throughput TCR immunosequencing, statistical association of individual TCRs with disease status, and machine learning. Broad study findings and their caveats: The study listed 150 to 200 TCR beta chains as associated with cytomegalovirus. In vitro tests confirmed that a few of the cytomegalovirus-associated TCR beta chains recognize cytomegalovirus antigens. Most TCR sequences were seen in very few donors, while some public TCRs were found in many individuals. The classifier was reported to diagnose cytomegalovirus status with high specificity and sensitivity in both the original and validation cohorts. All 130 or so repertoires were used to score co-occurrence in the validation cohort in a later analysis, because that analysis had no HLA typing for the cohort. A later analysis found that TCRs clustered in the first cohort also tended to co-occur in the roughly 120 validation repertoires, with approximately 95% of cluster scores above 0. It was suggested by the authors that the approach could potentially be generalized to other disease states and immunological phenotypes.

The receptor library was made with the immunoSEQ multiplex PCR assay. The source study handled its data this way. A statistical classification framework was built to diagnose cytomegalovirus status from the catalog of TCR beta chain sequences. Imported from immuneACCESS, the table was reduced by TCRdb to in-frame sequences with V and J called. These copies leave out some clones; in studies compared against another copy, an unresolved V gene accounts for under half, and the cause of the remainder is not known. V, J and clone size are taken as reported in that table, and D and trimming were inferred from the DNA itself. The sample table lists over 60,000 clones, about 95% of them with a count of one. The ten most abundant clones make up around 3% of the sample. Separate from the approximately 670-subject first cohort, the validation cohort of 120 subjects was the group to which the donors belonged.

The CDR3 holds 15 amino acids from the cysteine to the phenylalanine. The retained sequence is limited to the CDR3, 45 bases, with the frame set at the first base. The CDR1 and CDR2 encoded by the germline V gene (reference sequence) are SGHNT and YYREEE. Trimming removed 0 bases from V and 6 bases from J, leaving 13 bases between the germline ends. Sequencing was carried out using PBMCs. The rearrangement combines TRBV5-4 with TRBJ2-1, with the D segment identity uncertain. The receptor's source is a man between 18 and 29 years old in good health and CMV-seronegative. The DNA sequence is TGTGCCAGCAGCTTGGAGCAGACAATCCCCAATGAGCAGTTCTTC. Translated, this is CASSLEQTIPNEQFF.